This TCR beta chain emerged from a study of blood T cell repertoires in COVID-19. Per germline, CDR1 LGHNA and CDR2 YNFKEQ. The CDR3 spans 14 residues. Germline trimming cut 5 bases from V and 2 bases from J; bases unmatched to any gene: 5. Sequenced by immunoSEQ multiplex PCR; TCRdb stores in-frame clones only, minus some. The top ten clones hold around 18% of a sample with 90,000 or so clones, around nine tenths of them seen once. The sequencing sample was made of peripheral blood. The TCR sequence derives from a woman aged 55-70 years with COVID-19, enrolled during active disease. The V and J genes are TRBV4-2 and TRBJ2-7; 8 nucleotides match TRBD1. CDR3 DNA: TGTGCCAGCAGCTTCGGGACAGGAGCCTACGAGCAGTACTTC. This translates into CASSFGTGAYEQYF.